The 25 T cell receptor beta chains below all came from one sample that was sequenced in a study of untreated major depressive disorder. General study points: CD4+ T cells from depressed patients used TRBV05-01 (Vbeta 5.1) more often than controls.

For these receptors, no antigen is known. TCRdb's copy holds only in-frame clones and misses some; the assay was immunoSEQ multiplex PCR. The table includes about 20,000 clones, roughly 90% detected once. Sequencing used CD4+ T cells from PBMCs. The receptors derive from a woman in her thirties or forties with major depressive disorder.

The chain couples TRBV30 to TRBJ2-4, with a weak D call TRBD2 (6 bases). Germline-derived CDR1 and CDR2 are GTSNPN and SVGIG (reference sequence). Trimming removed 2 bases from V and 0 bases from J, with 17 bases in between. The CDR3 contains 17 residues. The CDR3 protein is CAWSPSWGEIAKNIQYF. DNA for the CDR3: TGTGCCTGGAGTCCCTCTTGGGGGGAGATAGCCAAAAACATTCAGTACTTC.

This rearrangement joins TRBV2 to TRBJ2-1; 7 positions match TRBD1. Unmatched junction bases numbered 11, after V lost 9 bases and J lost 6 bases. Germline CDR1 reads SNHLY; CDR2 reads FYNNEI. This CDR3 is 14 amino acids long. DNA of the CDR3: TGTGCCAGTACCCTAAGGTCAGGGGGCAATGAGCAGTTCTTC. It translates to CASTLRSGGNEQFF.

The rearrangement joins TRBV6-6 to TRBJ2-2; D unclear. This CDR3 region has 13 residues. Trimming pared 2 bases from V and 7 bases from J, leaving 8 bases between. Germline V gene data show CDR1 as MNHNY and CDR2 as SVGAGI (reference sequence). The CDR3 bases are TGTGCCAGCAGTTACCCCGCGGACGGGGAGCTGTTTTTT. Translating it yields CASSYPADGELFF.

The CDR3 sequence is CASSQHYAGELFF. The CDR3 nucleotides are TGCGCCAGCAGCCAACACTACGCCGGGGAGCTGTTTTTT. The chain is built from TRBV4-3 and TRBJ2-2; D is unresolved. Germline lookup yields CDR1 LGHNA and CDR2 YSLEER. The CDR3 totals 13 residues. V dropped 2 bases and J dropped 6 bases, with 7 bases sitting between them.

The rearrangement uses TRBV2 and TRBJ2-5; tentatively, D is TRBD1 or TRBD2 (6 bases each). CDR3 length: 14 residues. V lost 7 bases, J lost 5 bases, and 17 bases lay in between. Germline V gene sequence: CDR1 SNHLY, CDR2 FYNNEI. The CDR3 here is CASTQSRGGETQYF. The CDR3 bases are TGTGCCAGCACTCAGAGCAGGGGAGGCGAGACCCAGTACTTC. The full variable domain, its missing parts supplied by reference TRBV2 and TRBJ2-5, is EPEVTQTPSHQVTQMGQEVILRCVPISNHLYFYWYRQILGQKVEFLVSFYNNEISEKSEIFDDQFSVERPDGSNFTLKIRSTKLEDSAMYFCASTQSRGGETQYFGPGTRLLVL.

The chain is built from TRBV6-6 and TRBJ2-4; D may match TRBD1 or TRBD2 (5 bases each). V was trimmed by 4 bases and J by 0 bases, leaving 10 bases between them. Germline lookup yields CDR1 MNHNY and CDR2 SVGAGI (reference sequence). The CDR3 loop spans 15 amino acids. The CDR3 protein is CASSSGRLAKNIQYF. The DNA for the CDR3 is TGTGCCAGCAGTTCGGGACGGCTAGCCAAAAACATTCAGTACTTC.

The chain carries TRBV7-2 and TRBJ2-3; D may be TRBD1 (6 bases). The CDR3 has 17 residues. V lost 1 base, J lost 4 bases, and 18 bases lay in between. From germline, CDR1 is SGHTA and CDR2 FQGNSA. The CDR3 sequence: CASSLVRDWQGSDTQYF. CDR3 bases: TGTGCCAGCAGCTTAGTACGTGATTGGCAGGGGTCAGATACGCAGTATTTT.

This rearrangement joins TRBV29-1 to TRBJ2-2; 9 bases are shared with TRBD1. The CDR3 contains 14 residues. V shed 4 bases, J shed 3 bases, and the junction held 3 bases outside the gene matches. Germline V lookup: CDR1 SQVTM, CDR2 ANQGSEA. CDR3 amino acids: CSVGQGGYTGELFF. DNA of the CDR3: TGCAGCGTTGGACAGGGGGGATACACCGGGGAGCTGTTTTTT.

V is TRBV4-1 and J is TRBJ1-5, with no clear D. Germline lookup yields CDR1 MGHRA and CDR2 YSYEKL. There are 15 residues in the CDR3. V shed 1 base and J shed 6 bases, with 13 bases lying between them. CDR3: CASSQVGSKGQPQHF. In DNA form, the CDR3 reads TGCGCCAGCAGCCAAGTGGGTTCGAAGGGTCAGCCCCAGCATTTT.

The rearrangement joins TRBV11-1 to TRBJ1-2, with D perhaps matching TRBD1 (5 bases). From germline, CDR1 is SGHAT and CDR2 FQDESV (reference sequence). The CDR3 loop spans 13 amino acids. The V end was cut by 5 bases, the J end by 3 bases, with 10 bases between. CDR3: CASSPDRDYGYTF. The CDR3, as DNA: TGTGCCAGCAGCCCCGACAGAGACTATGGCTACACCTTC. The variable domain in full, completed from reference TRBV11-1 and TRBJ1-2, reads EAEVAQSPRYKITEKSQAVAFWCDPISGHATLYWYRQILGQGPELLVQFQDESVVDDSQLPKDRFSAERLKGVDSTLKIQPAELGDSAMYLCASSPDRDYGYTFGSGTRLTVV.

This chain joins TRBV10-1 and TRBJ2-2; 8 nucleotides align to TRBD2. This CDR3 comprises 17 residues. The ends lost 6 bases at V and 2 bases at J; junction bases unmatched: 11. Per germline, CDR1 WNHNN and CDR2 SYGVQD (reference sequence). DNA of the CDR3: TGCGCCAGCAGCCCTCTTCGGGAGGGCGGAAACACCGGGGAGCTGTTTTTT. This codes for CASSPLREGGNTGELFF.

The chain links TRBV5-8 to TRBJ1-2; 10 bases agree with TRBD1. J gave up 4 bases and V 4 bases, and 7 bases lay outside the gene matches. Germline V gene sequence: CDR1 SGHTS, CDR2 YDEGEE. This CDR3 is built from 15 residues. In DNA form, the CDR3 reads TGTGCCAGCAGCCGCTCCGGGACAGGGGTCTATGGCTACACCTTC. Residues: CASSRSGTGVYGYTF.

The chain has TRBV19 and TRBJ1-2; D ambiguous. V lost 6 bases to trimming and J lost 1 base, with 9 bases between them. CDR3 length: 13 amino acids. Germline CDR1 reads LNHDA; CDR2 reads SQIVND (reference sequence). The CDR3 DNA reads as TGTGCCAGTAGGTTAACACTTAACTATGGCTACACCTTC. Protein product: CASRLTLNYGYTF.

This clone was found once. This rearrangement joins TRBV4-2 to TRBJ1-1, with D perhaps matching TRBD1 (5 bases). Germline CDR1 LGHNA, CDR2 YNFKEQ. Trimming shortened V by 1 base and J by 5 bases, and 11 bases separated the two germline ends. The CDR3 has 14 residues. This CDR3 is CASSQGRVDTEAFF. The CDR3 DNA sequence: TGTGCCAGCAGCCAAGGCAGGGTCGATACTGAAGCTTTCTTT.

V is TRBV10-3 and J is TRBJ1-3, with D possibly being TRBD1 (6 bases). Trimming removed 2 bases at V and 1 base at J, with 9 bases between. This CDR3 has 15 residues. Germline CDR1 is ENHRY and CDR2 is SYGVKD. Written as DNA, the CDR3 is TGTGCCATCAGTGAGGGGGGCGCTTCTGGAAACACCATATATTTT. It is translated as CAISEGGASGNTIYF.

This chain joins TRBV7-3 and TRBJ1-2; 9 bases map to TRBD1. The germline CDR1 and CDR2 sequences are SGHTA and FQGTGA. J gave up 10 bases and V 0 bases, and 9 bases lay outside the gene matches. The CDR3 is 15 amino acids. As DNA, the CDR3 is TGTGCCAGCAGCTTAACGGGGACCGGGACAGGGAACTACACCTTC. Its translation is CASSLTGTGTGNYTF.

The chain links TRBV7-9 to TRBJ2-5, with TRBD1 identical over 7 bases. CDR1 is SEHNR and CDR2 is FQNEAQ in the germline V gene (reference sequence). Trimming removed 7 bases from V and 7 bases from J; junction bases left unmatched: 12. This CDR3 contains 14 residues. The CDR3: CASIQSEGAGTQYF. The CDR3 nucleotides read TGTGCCAGCATCCAAAGCGAGGGGGCGGGGACCCAGTACTTC.

The V gene is TRBV2, the J gene TRBJ2-3; D gene uncertain. Germline V gives CDR1 SNHLY, CDR2 FYNNEI. V gave up 6 bases and J gave up 3 bases, with 7 bases separating them. The CDR3 consists of 12 residues. The CDR3 spells CASRADTDTQYF. The CDR3 bases are TGTGCCAGCAGGGCAGATACAGATACGCAGTATTTT.

The chain recombines TRBV5-8 with TRBJ1-6; the D is unclear. This CDR3 has 13 amino acids. V was shortened by 0 bases and J by 11 bases, with 9 bases between the two germline ends. In germline, CDR1 is SGHTS, CDR2 YDEGEE. CDR3 sequence reads: CASSLESWAPLHF. For the CDR3, the DNA is TGTGCCAGCAGCTTGGAGAGTTGGGCACCCCTCCACTTT.

The rearrangement joins TRBV5-8 to TRBJ1-2; possibly TRBD1 for D (5 bases). The CDR3 runs to 18 residues. CDR1 is SGHTS, CDR2 YDEGEE, per germline. The V end was cut by 0 bases, the J end by 4 bases, with 22 bases between. The CDR3 DNA is TGTGCCAGCAGCTTGGCCCCAAAGCGGGGCGGGGGGACCTATGGCTACACCTTC. Its protein product is CASSLAPKRGGGTYGYTF.

V gene TRBV2 combines with J gene TRBJ1-2; perhaps TRBD1 as D (6 bases). Trimming took off 6 bases at V and 4 bases at J, with 12 bases between the two ends. The CDR3 runs to 13 residues. Germline loops: CDR1 SNHLY, CDR2 FYNNEI. The CDR3, as DNA: TGTGCCAGCAGGGCAGGACAGATCTATGGCTACACCTTC. This translates into CASRAGQIYGYTF.

The rearrangement links TRBV19 to TRBJ1-2; D unresolved. The CDR3 runs to 14 residues. V lost 3 bases and J lost 4, with 12 bases in between. Germline CDR1 reads LNHDA; CDR2 reads SQIVND (reference sequence). The CDR3 nucleotides read TGTGCCAGTAGTATTAGGGAGCTTCTCTATGGCTACACCTTC. It specifies CASSIRELLYGYTF.

The CDR3 coding sequence is TGTGCCAGCAGCTTGCGGGGTTTAGCCTACGAGCAGTACGTC. It yields the protein CASSLRGLAYEQYV. The rearrangement links TRBV5-6 to TRBJ2-7, with D possibly being TRBD2 (5 bases). V dropped 1 base and J dropped 2 bases, with 10 bases sitting between them. The CDR3 has 14 residues. From germline, CDR1 is SGHDT and CDR2 YYEEEE.

This rearrangement joins TRBV11-3 to TRBJ2-1, with D perhaps matching TRBD2 (6 bases). Germline V gene lookup returns CDR1 SGHNT and CDR2 YENEEA. The CDR3 runs 14 residues. The V end lost 1 base, the J end lost 15 bases, and 19 bases lay between the germline ends. The CDR3 here is CASSLGRGTGRMFF. Here the CDR3 DNA reads TGTGCCAGCAGCTTAGGACGGGGGACCGGACGAATGTTCTTC.

The DNA of the CDR3 is TGTGCCAGCAGCGTAGGGCCAAACACTGAAGCTTTCTTT. This gives the protein CASSVGPNTEAFF. This chain uses TRBV9 with TRBJ1-1; D gene uncertain. The germline V gene encodes CDR1 SGDLS and CDR2 YYNGEE. This CDR3 contains 13 residues. V shed 0 bases and J shed 2 bases, with 5 bases lying between them.